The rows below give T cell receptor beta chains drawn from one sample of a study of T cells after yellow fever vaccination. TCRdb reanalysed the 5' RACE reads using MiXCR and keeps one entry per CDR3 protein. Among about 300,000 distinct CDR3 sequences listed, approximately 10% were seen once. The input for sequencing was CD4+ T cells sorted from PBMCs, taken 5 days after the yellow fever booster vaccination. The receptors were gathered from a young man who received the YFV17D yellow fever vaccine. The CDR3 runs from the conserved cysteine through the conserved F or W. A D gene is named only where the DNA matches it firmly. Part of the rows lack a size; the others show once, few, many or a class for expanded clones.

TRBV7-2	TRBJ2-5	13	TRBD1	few	TGTGCCAGCAGCTTCTCAGGGGGCTATCCCCAGTACTTC	CASSFSGGYPQYF
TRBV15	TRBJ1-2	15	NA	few	TGTGCCACCAGCAGAGAGTGGGCCAGGGGAGAGGGCTACACCTTC	CATSREWARGEGYTF
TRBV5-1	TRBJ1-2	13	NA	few	TGCGCCAGCAGCTTAGAAGGATTTGATGGCTACACCTTC	CASSLEGFDGYTF
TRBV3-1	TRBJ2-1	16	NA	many	TGTGCCAGCAGCCAAGATAGGCGGGGTGCCTACAATGAGCAGTTCTTC	CASSQDRRGAYNEQFF
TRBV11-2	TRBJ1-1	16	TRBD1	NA	TGTGCCAGCAGCTTAGATGGCAGGGGGCTAAACACTGAAGCTTTCTTT	CASSLDGRGLNTEAFF
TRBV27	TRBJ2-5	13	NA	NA	TGTGCCAGCAGGGAAGCGGACCAAGAGACCCAGTACTTC	CASREADQETQYF
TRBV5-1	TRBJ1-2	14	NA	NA	TGCGCCAGCAGCTTGTTCCAGCAGAACTATGGCTACACCTTC	CASSLFQQNYGYTF
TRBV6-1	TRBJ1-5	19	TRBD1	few	TGTGCCAGCAGTGATGAGCGCGGGACAGGGAGTTTTAGCAATCAGCCCCAGCATTTT	CASSDERGTGSFSNQPQHF
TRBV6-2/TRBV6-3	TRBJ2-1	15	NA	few	TGTGCCAGCAGCCAAGTGGGACTTACCTACAATGAGCAGTTCTTC	CASSQVGLTYNEQFF
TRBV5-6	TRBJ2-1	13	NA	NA	TGTGCCAGCAGCTTGGGGAGGCGGAATGAGCAGTTCTTC	CASSLGRRNEQFF
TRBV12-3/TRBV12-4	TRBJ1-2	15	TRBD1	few	TGTGCCAGCAGTTTAGGGGCAGGGGGCGCCTCTGGCTACACCTTC	CASSLGAGGASGYTF
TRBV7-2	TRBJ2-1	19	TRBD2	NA	TGTGCCAGCAGCTTAACGAGGAGGGAGGGGTGGAACTCCTACAATGAGCAGTTCTTC	CASSLTRREGWNSYNEQFF
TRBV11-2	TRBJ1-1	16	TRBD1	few	TGTGCCAGCGCGACCGGGACAGGGGTAAGCGGCACTGAAGCTTTCTTT	CASATGTGVSGTEAFF
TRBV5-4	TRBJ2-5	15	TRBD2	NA	TGTGCCAGCAGCGGATTGGCGGGGGGGCCCGAGACCCAGTACTTC	CASSGLAGGPETQYF
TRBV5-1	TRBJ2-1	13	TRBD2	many	TGCGCCAGCTTCCTGACGGGGGGAAGTGAGCAGTTCTTC	CASFLTGGSEQFF
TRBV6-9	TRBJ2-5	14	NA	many	TGTGCCAGCAGCCAACTAGCCGCCCGGACGACCCAGTACTTC	CASSQLAARTTQYF
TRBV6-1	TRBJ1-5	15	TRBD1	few	TGTGCCAGCAGTGATGGGACAGGGTGGGATCAGCCCCAGCATTTT	CASSDGTGWDQPQHF
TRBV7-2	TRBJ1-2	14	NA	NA	TGTGCCAGCAGCTCCCCGACGGCTAACTATGGCTACACCTTC	CASSSPTANYGYTF
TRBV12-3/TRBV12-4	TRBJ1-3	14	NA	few	TGTGCCAGCAGTTTAATCAGGGGAGGAAACACCATATATTTT	CASSLIRGGNTIYF
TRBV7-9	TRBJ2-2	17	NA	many	TGTGCCAGCAGCTTACGAGAAAGGGGGACCTACACCGGGGAGCTGTTTTTT	CASSLRERGTYTGELFF
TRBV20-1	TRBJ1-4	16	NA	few	TGCAGTGCTAGAACCGCGTTGGACCGGGTTAATGAAAAACTGTTTTTT	CSARTALDRVNEKLFF
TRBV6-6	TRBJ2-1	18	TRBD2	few	TGTGCCAGCAGCAGACGGGGACTAGCGGGGCGGCTCGGGGATGAGCAGTTCTTC	CASSRRGLAGRLGDEQFF
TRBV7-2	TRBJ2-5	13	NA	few	TGTGCCAGCAGCTTAACCGCTGAAGAGACCCAGTACTTC	CASSLTAEETQYF
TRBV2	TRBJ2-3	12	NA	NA	TGTGCCAGTGATAGGGGCACAGATACGCAGTATTTT	CASDRGTDTQYF
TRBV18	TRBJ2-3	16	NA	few	TGTGCCAGCTCACCCCCGGGACAATCGTCAGGGGATACGCAGTATTTT	CASSPPGQSSGDTQYF
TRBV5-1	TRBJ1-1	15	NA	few	TGCGCCAGCAGCTCGTTGGGGGTCGAGGGCACTGAAGCTTTCTTT	CASSSLGVEGTEAFF
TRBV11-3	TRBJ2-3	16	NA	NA	TGTGCCAGCAGCCAGGGGTGGGGGAACCCCACAGATACGCAGTATTTT	CASSQGWGNPTDTQYF
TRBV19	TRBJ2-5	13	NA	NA	TGTGCCAGTAGGGACGGATACGCAGAGACCCAGTACTTC	CASRDGYAETQYF
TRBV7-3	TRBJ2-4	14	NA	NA	TGTGCCAGCAGCCCTGGGCAGAGAGGGAGCATTCAGTACTTC	CASSPGQRGSIQYF
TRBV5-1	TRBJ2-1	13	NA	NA	TGCGCCAGCAGCACCTTTGAGGCTCTTGCGCAGTTCTTC	CASSTFEALAQFF
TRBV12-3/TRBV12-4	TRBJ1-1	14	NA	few	TGTGCCAGCAGTACAGCGGATTGGAACACTGAAGCTTTCTTT	CASSTADWNTEAFF
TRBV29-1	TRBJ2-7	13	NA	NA	TGCAGCGTCCTCCGGGGAGGATGGTTCGAGCAGTACTTC	CSVLRGGWFEQYF
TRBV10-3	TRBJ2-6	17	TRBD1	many	TGTGCCGCTGCCGCCGGGACAGGGGGCCCCGGGGCCAACGTCCTGACTTTC	CAAAAGTGGPGANVLTF
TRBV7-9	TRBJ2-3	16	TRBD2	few	TGTGCCAGCAGCCCTCCGACTAGCGGGGGGGCAGATACGCAGTATTTT	CASSPPTSGGADTQYF
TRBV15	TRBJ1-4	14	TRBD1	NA	TGTGCCACCAGCAGGGACAGGGGCCAGGAAAAACTGTTTTTT	CATSRDRGQEKLFF
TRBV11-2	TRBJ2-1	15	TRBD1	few	TGTGCCAGCAGCTTAAACGCAGGGGGCTACAATGAGCAGTTCTTC	CASSLNAGGYNEQFF
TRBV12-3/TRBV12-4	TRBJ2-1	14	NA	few	TGTGCCAGCAGCCGCGACCGCTTTTACAATGAGCAGTTCTTC	CASSRDRFYNEQFF
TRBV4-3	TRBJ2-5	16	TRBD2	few	TGCGCCAGCAGCCAAGCGAGCGGGGGGGAGCAAGAGACCCAGTACTTC	CASSQASGGEQETQYF
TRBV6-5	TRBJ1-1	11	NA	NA	TGTGCCAGCAGTTTTCGGGCTGAAGCTTTCTTT	CASSFRAEAFF
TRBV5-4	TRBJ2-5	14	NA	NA	TGTGCCAGCAGCTTGGGGGGTGGCCGTGAGACCCAGTACTTC	CASSLGGGRETQYF
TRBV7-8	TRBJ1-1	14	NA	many	TGTGCCAGCAGCTTAGCGGCAGGGGCCACTGAAGCTTTCTTT	CASSLAAGATEAFF
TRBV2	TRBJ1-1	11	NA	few	TGTGCCAGCGCTAGGGACACTGAAGCTTTCTTT	CASARDTEAFF
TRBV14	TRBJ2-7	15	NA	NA	TGTGCCAGCAGCCTTACGGGGGAGGTAACCTACGAGCAGTACTTC	CASSLTGEVTYEQYF
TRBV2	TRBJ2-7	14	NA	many	TGTGCCAGCAGTGATCGTGGGGTTACGAGCGAGCAGTACTTC	CASSDRGVTSEQYF